One sample yielded the 8 T cell receptor beta chains listed below, sequenced in a study of T cell responses to AZD1222 COVID-19 vaccine. Data came from immunoSEQ multiplex PCR; TCRdb stores just in-frame clones and leaves some out. Of under 90,000 clones in the sample, approximately 85% were seen once. The sequencing here drew on peripheral blood, taken 28 days after the second AZD1222 dose. The source of these receptors is an adult who received the AZD1222 COVID-19 vaccine.

V and J are TRBV2 and TRBJ2-7; D could derive from TRBD1 or TRBD2 (5 bases each). V dropped 7 bases and J dropped 3 bases, with 16 bases sitting between them. This CDR3 comprises 14 residues. Germline CDR1 and CDR2: SNHLY and FYNNEI. In nucleotides, the CDR3 is TGTGCCAGCATTCCGGGGCCGCGTCTCTACGAGCAGTACTTC. Protein: CASIPGPRLYEQYF.

The chain has TRBV2 and TRBJ2-3; D is ambiguous. Trimming left V 6 bases short and J 0 bases short, with 13 bases between. Germline V gene data show CDR1 as SNHLY and CDR2 as FYNNEI. The CDR3 spans 15 residues. Here the CDR3 DNA reads TGTGCCAGCAGACCGGACGGAGCTAGCACAGATACGCAGTATTTT. Amino acids: CASRPDGASTDTQYF.

The chain joins TRBV3-1 (or the pseudogene TRBV3-2) to TRBJ1-5; tentatively, D is TRBD1 (5 bases). The CDR3 is 15 residues long. Trimming cost V 4 bases and J 3 bases, with 13 bases left between them. Germline V gene lookup returns CDR1 LGHDT and CDR2 YNNKEL (reference sequence). CDR3 in amino acids: CASSPHTGVNQPQHF. CDR3 DNA: TGTGCCAGCAGCCCCCACACGGGGGTCAATCAGCCCCAGCATTTT.

This clone was counted a single time. CDR3 sequence (DNA): TGTGCCAGCAGCCTAACCGAGGGGGCTCTCTCCTACGAGCAGTACTTC. This sequence encodes CASSLTEGALSYEQYF. This chain uses TRBV7-9 with TRBJ2-7; 7 bases fit TRBD1. The ends lost 5 bases at V and 0 bases at J; junction bases unmatched: 10. The CDR3 consists of 16 residues. Germline V gene sequence: CDR1 SEHNR, CDR2 FQNEAQ (reference sequence).

This chain joins TRBV25-1 and TRBJ2-3; D is ambiguous. The CDR3 covers 15 residues. Germline CDR1 MGHDK, CDR2 SYGVNS. Trimming removed 0 bases from V and 2 bases from J, with 9 bases in between. CDR3 bases: TGTGCCAGCAGTGAATATTCCGATTACACAGATACGCAGTATTTT. Translation gives CASSEYSDYTDTQYF.

V usage is TRBV18 and J usage is TRBJ2-7, with D perhaps assigned TRBD1 or TRBD2 (5 bases each). Germline V gene sequence: CDR1 KGHSH, CDR2 LQKENI. Between the trimmed V and J ends, which lost 1 base and 2 bases, there was a span of 12 bases. The CDR3 spans 15 residues. The CDR3 DNA sequence: TGTGCCAGCTCACCACAGGGAGTGGGGCCCTACGAGCAGTACTTC. This codes for CASSPQGVGPYEQYF. Using reference TRBV18 and TRBJ2-7 for the parts outside the CDR3, the full variable domain is NAGVMQNPRHLVRRRGQEARLRCSPMKGHSHVYWYRQLPEEGLKFMVYLQKENIIDESGMPKERFSAEFPKEGPSILRIQQVVRGDSAAYFCASSPQGVGPYEQYFGPGTRLTVT.

This clone has a single count. The chain couples TRBV2 to TRBJ2-3; the D gene is possibly TRBD2 (5 bases). CDR3 length: 14 residues. Germline CDR1 is SNHLY and CDR2 is FYNNEI. V was shortened by 7 bases and J by 6 bases, with 17 bases between the two germline ends. The CDR3 coding sequence is TGTGCCAGCACTCCGGACCGGGATAGGGATACGCAGTATTTT. It specifies CASTPDRDRDTQYF.

V gene TRBV3-1 (or the pseudogene TRBV3-2) combines with J gene TRBJ2-1, with a weak D call TRBD2 (5 bases). The CDR3 is made up of 14 amino acids. The germline V gene has CDR1 LGHDT and CDR2 YNNKEL (reference sequence). The ends were cut back, 3 bases at V and 13 bases at J, with 19 bases in the middle. The CDR3: CASSHPPSHPLQFF. CDR3 DNA: TGTGCCAGCAGCCACCCCCCTAGCCACCCCCTCCAGTTCTTC.